A single sample gave rise to the 5 T cell receptor beta chains below, sequenced in a study of neurological immune-mediated disorders. TCRdb itself ran the 5' RACE reads through MiXCR, one entry per CDR3 protein. The sample has roughly 60,000 distinct CDR3 sequences, about an eighth seen once; the top ten hold 1.5% to 2%. What was sequenced was PBMCs. The receptors here all came from a man between 60 and 75 years old in good health.

By share, this clonotype counts as medium-sized (0.01 to 0.1%). The chain has TRBV7-2 and TRBJ2-4; 8 bases match TRBD2. Germline values: CDR1 SGHTA, CDR2 FQGNSA. The CDR3 is made up of 14 amino acids. Losses at the gene ends were 6 bases for V and 3 bases for J; bases not matched to a gene: 4. In DNA form, the CDR3 reads TGTGCCAGCAGGCCCGGGGGGGGCAAAAACATTCAGTACTTC. It yields the protein CASRPGGGKNIQYF.

This clonotype was detected ten times or more. The rearrangement joins TRBV29-1 to TRBJ1-1; D is unresolved. Per germline, CDR1 SQVTM and CDR2 ANQGSEA. V dropped 3 bases and J dropped 0 bases, with 8 bases sitting between them. The CDR3 spans 13 residues. In nucleotides, the CDR3 is TGCAGCGTTGATCGGGGTATGAACACTGAAGCTTTCTTT. The encoded protein is CSVDRGMNTEAFF.

This clonotype was recorded many times. The V call is TRBV7-2, the J call TRBJ2-1, with 10 positions matching TRBD2. Germline CDR1 reads SGHTA; CDR2 reads FQGNSA. The V segment lost 1 base and the J segment 8 bases; nucleotides outside the gene matches: 8. The CDR3 totals 16 residues. The CDR3, as DNA: TGTGCCAGCAGCTTAGATTCCAGCGGGGGGGGCGATGAGCAGTTCTTC. As protein: CASSLDSSGGGDEQFF.

This chain joins TRBV14 and TRBJ2-6; 8 bases are shared with TRBD1. CDR3 length: 20 amino acids. Looked up from germline, CDR1 is SGHDN and CDR2 is FVKESK. Trimming cost V 4 bases and J 3 bases; bases outside gene matches: 17. In DNA form, the CDR3 reads TGTGCCAGCAGCCGAGAGGCCGGGACAGGCCTATTGTATGGGGCCAACGTCCTGACTTTC. This encodes CASSREAGTGLLYGANVLTF.

This clonotype appeared many times. The genes are TRBV6-5 and TRBJ2-7; unclear D gene. In germline, CDR1 is MNHEY, CDR2 SVGAGI. This CDR3 has 13 amino acids. Between the trimmed V and J ends, which lost 0 bases and 7 bases, there was a span of 10 bases. CDR3 sequence: CASSYSPVLEQYF. DNA for the CDR3: TGTGCCAGCAGTTACTCCCCGGTCCTAGAGCAGTACTTC.